This is a list of T cell receptor beta chains from one sample in a study of shared clonotypes between healthy human individuals. TCRdb's table, derived via immunoSEQ multiplex PCR, lists solely in-frame clones and lacks some. The data show a few million clones, with about 92% seen just once and roughly 0.13% held by the top ten. The sequenced material came from naive CD4+ T cells sorted from blood. The source of these receptors is a young man in good health. CDR3s include the opening cysteine and the closing phenylalanine or tryptophan. Each record gives: J gene, clone size, D gene, V gene, CDR3 protein, CDR3 DNA. A D gene is named only where the DNA matches it firmly. Only part of the rows carry a size: once, few, many, or a class if the clone is expanded.

J gene: TRBJ1-1; clone size: -; D gene: -; V gene: TRBV4-1; CDR3 protein: CASSRLFGGMNTEAFF; CDR3 DNA: TGCGCCAGCAGCCGATTATTTGGGGGGATGAACACTGAAGCTTTCTTT
J gene: TRBJ2-7; clone size: -; D gene: -; V gene: TRBV19; CDR3 protein: CASSIGAGGSYEQYF; CDR3 DNA: TGTGCCAGTAGTATAGGGGCAGGGGGGAGCTACGAGCAGTACTTC
J gene: TRBJ1-4; clone size: -; D gene: -; V gene: TRBV5-1; CDR3 protein: CASSLGQEAGNEKLFF; CDR3 DNA: TGCGCCAGCAGCTTGGGTCAGGAGGCAGGAAATGAAAAACTGTTTTTT
J gene: TRBJ2-3; clone size: -; D gene: TRBD2; V gene: TRBV6-6; CDR3 protein: CASSLGTSGSTDTQYF; CDR3 DNA: TGTGCCAGCAGTCTCGGGACTAGCGGGAGTACAGATACGCAGTATTTT
J gene: TRBJ2-5; clone size: -; D gene: TRBD1; V gene: TRBV5-1; CDR3 protein: CASARGPQETQYF; CDR3 DNA: TGCGCCAGCGCCAGGGGGCCCCAAGAGACCCAGTACTTC
J gene: TRBJ1-2; clone size: -; D gene: -; V gene: TRBV6-6; CDR3 protein: CASSYSGAVYGYTF; CDR3 DNA: TGTGCCAGCAGTTACTCAGGGGCGGTTTATGGCTACACCTTC
J gene: TRBJ2-5; clone size: once; D gene: TRBD2; V gene: TRBV10-1; CDR3 protein: CASRAGTAPSGSQEETQYF; CDR3 DNA: TGCGCCAGCAGAGCCGGGACGGCTCCTAGCGGGAGCCAAGAAGAGACCCAGTACTTC
J gene: TRBJ1-2; clone size: -; D gene: -; V gene: TRBV30; CDR3 protein: CAWSVHLYGYTF; CDR3 DNA: TGTGCCTGGAGTGTACACCTCTATGGCTACACCTTC
J gene: TRBJ2-1; clone size: -; D gene: -; V gene: TRBV11-2; CDR3 protein: CASSLDHWEGYRNEQFF; CDR3 DNA: TGTGCCAGCAGCTTAGATCACTGGGAAGGTTATAGGAATGAGCAGTTCTTC
J gene: TRBJ2-1; clone size: -; D gene: TRBD1; V gene: TRBV6-5; CDR3 protein: CASSGTGSYNEQFF; CDR3 DNA: TGTGCCAGCAGCGGGACAGGAAGCTACAATGAGCAGTTCTTC
J gene: TRBJ2-7; clone size: once; D gene: TRBD2; V gene: TRBV5-1; CDR3 protein: CASSLAASGAAYEQYF; CDR3 DNA: TGCGCCAGCAGCTTGGCCGCGAGCGGGGCGGCCTACGAGCAGTACTTC
J gene: TRBJ1-5; clone size: -; D gene: -; V gene: TRBV9; CDR3 protein: CASSAGRYSNQPQHF; CDR3 DNA: TGTGCCAGCAGCGCCGGACGGTATAGCAATCAGCCCCAGCATTTT
J gene: TRBJ2-3; clone size: -; D gene: -; V gene: TRBV5-4; CDR3 protein: CASSRDTVRTDTQYF; CDR3 DNA: TGTGCCAGCAGCAGAGACACCGTCCGCACAGATACGCAGTATTTT
J gene: TRBJ1-1; clone size: once; D gene: TRBD1; V gene: TRBV28; CDR3 protein: CASSSPGQQMNTEAFF; CDR3 DNA: TGTGCCAGCAGTTCCCCGGGACAGCAAATGAACACTGAAGCTTTCTTT
J gene: TRBJ1-1; clone size: few; D gene: -; V gene: TRBV7-9; CDR3 protein: CASSLVGVGFGAFF; CDR3 DNA: TGTGCCAGCAGCTTAGTGGGGGTCGGATTCGGGGCTTTCTTT
J gene: TRBJ1-4; clone size: -; D gene: -; V gene: TRBV5-1; CDR3 protein: CASGRGNNEKLFF; CDR3 DNA: TGCGCCAGCGGTAGAGGGAATAATGAAAAACTGTTTTTT
J gene: TRBJ2-5; clone size: -; D gene: -; V gene: TRBV9; CDR3 protein: CASSAGGQGAWETQYF; CDR3 DNA: TGTGCCAGCAGCGCGGGAGGGCAGGGGGCCTGGGAGACCCAGTACTTC
J gene: TRBJ2-7; clone size: -; D gene: -; V gene: TRBV11-2; CDR3 protein: CASSPGGSGYEQYF; CDR3 DNA: TGTGCCAGCAGCCCTGGAGGTAGCGGCTACGAGCAGTACTTC
J gene: TRBJ1-3; clone size: -; D gene: -; V gene: TRBV6-6; CDR3 protein: CASGQGEGSGNTIYF; CDR3 DNA: TGTGCCAGCGGACAAGGGGAAGGCTCTGGAAACACCATATATTTT
J gene: TRBJ1-1; clone size: -; D gene: -; V gene: TRBV10-3; CDR3 protein: CAISESGSSMNTEAFF; CDR3 DNA: TGTGCCATCAGTGAGTCAGGCAGTTCCATGAACACTGAAGCTTTCTTT
J gene: TRBJ2-2; clone size: -; D gene: -; V gene: TRBV28; CDR3 protein: CASSLYGVGTGELFF; CDR3 DNA: TGTGCCAGCAGTTTATACGGGGTTGGCACCGGGGAGCTGTTTTTT
J gene: TRBJ2-3; clone size: -; D gene: -; V gene: TRBV15; CDR3 protein: CATSWAGQKADTQYF; CDR3 DNA: TGTGCCACCAGCTGGGCCGGACAGAAAGCAGATACGCAGTATTTT
J gene: TRBJ1-5; clone size: -; D gene: TRBD1; V gene: TRBV28; CDR3 protein: CASRVGQGALNQPQHF; CDR3 DNA: TGTGCCAGCAGGGTGGGACAGGGGGCACTCAATCAGCCCCAGCATTTT
J gene: TRBJ1-2; clone size: -; D gene: TRBD1; V gene: TRBV6-5; CDR3 protein: CASSYGQGGGYTF; CDR3 DNA: TGTGCCAGCAGTTACGGACAGGGAGGAGGCTACACCTTC
J gene: TRBJ1-5; clone size: -; D gene: -; V gene: TRBV6-4; CDR3 protein: CASSAGLVLPYSNQPQHF; CDR3 DNA: TGTGCCAGCAGCGCCGGGTTAGTGCTCCCGTATAGCAATCAGCCCCAGCATTTT
J gene: TRBJ2-1; clone size: -; D gene: TRBD2; V gene: TRBV2; CDR3 protein: CASSVLAEWFF; CDR3 DNA: TGTGCCAGTTCTGTACTAGCGGAGTGGTTCTTC
J gene: TRBJ2-4; clone size: -; D gene: -; V gene: TRBV30; CDR3 protein: CAWSVILDIQYF; CDR3 DNA: TGTGCCTGGAGTGTGATACTGGACATTCAGTACTTC
J gene: TRBJ2-5; clone size: -; D gene: TRBD1; V gene: TRBV7-9; CDR3 protein: CASSLAGTVQETQYF; CDR3 DNA: TGTGCCAGCAGCTTAGCGGGGACAGTTCAAGAGACCCAGTACTTC
J gene: TRBJ2-2; clone size: -; D gene: -; V gene: TRBV1; CDR3 protein: CTSSLVPYLGTGELFF; CDR3 DNA: TGCACCAGCAGCTTGGTCCCGTACTTGGGCACCGGGGAGCTGTTTTTT
J gene: TRBJ1-6; clone size: once; D gene: -; V gene: TRBV7-9; CDR3 protein: CASSRSNSPLHF; CDR3 DNA: TGTGCCAGCAGCCGGAGTAATTCACCCCTCCACTTT
J gene: TRBJ2-1; clone size: -; D gene: TRBD1; V gene: TRBV10-3; CDR3 protein: CAISDGQGKGGEQFF; CDR3 DNA: TGTGCCATCAGTGATGGACAGGGGAAAGGGGGTGAGCAGTTCTTC
J gene: TRBJ2-1; clone size: -; D gene: TRBD2; V gene: TRBV9; CDR3 protein: CASSALNWAGGSNEQFF; CDR3 DNA: TGTGCCAGCAGCGCGTTGAACTGGGCGGGAGGTAGCAATGAGCAGTTCTTC
J gene: TRBJ2-6; clone size: -; D gene: TRBD1; V gene: TRBV10-3; CDR3 protein: CAISTGTAGSGANVLTF; CDR3 DNA: TGTGCCATCAGCACCGGGACAGCCGGATCTGGGGCCAACGTCCTGACTTTC
J gene: TRBJ1-1; clone size: -; D gene: TRBD1; V gene: TRBV9; CDR3 protein: CASSVAGTGSEAFF; CDR3 DNA: TGTGCCAGCAGCGTAGCAGGGACAGGCAGTGAAGCTTTCTTT
J gene: TRBJ2-7; clone size: -; D gene: -; V gene: TRBV30; CDR3 protein: CALIRDKGYEQYF; CDR3 DNA: TGTGCCTTGATACGGGACAAGGGCTACGAGCAGTACTTC
J gene: TRBJ2-3; clone size: -; D gene: -; V gene: TRBV7-3; CDR3 protein: CASSKDRYTDTQYF; CDR3 DNA: TGTGCCAGCAGCAAAGACAGGTACACAGATACGCAGTATTTT
J gene: TRBJ1-4; clone size: -; D gene: -; V gene: TRBV30; CDR3 protein: CAWSVRVREKLFF; CDR3 DNA: TGTGCCTGGAGTGTACGGGTACGGGAAAAACTGTTTTTT
J gene: TRBJ2-1; clone size: -; D gene: -; V gene: TRBV6-1; CDR3 protein: CASIGQNSDEQFF; CDR3 DNA: TGTGCCAGCATCGGACAGAACTCCGATGAGCAGTTCTTC
J gene: TRBJ2-2; clone size: -; D gene: -; V gene: TRBV9; CDR3 protein: CASSPRGKGRGTGELFF; CDR3 DNA: TGTGCCAGCAGCCCGAGAGGTAAGGGTCGAGGCACCGGGGAGCTGTTTTTT
J gene: TRBJ2-2; clone size: -; D gene: TRBD2; V gene: TRBV27; CDR3 protein: CASTAGGPYTGELFF; CDR3 DNA: TGTGCCAGCACCGCGGGGGGCCCCTACACCGGGGAGCTGTTTTTT
J gene: TRBJ2-2; clone size: -; D gene: TRBD1; V gene: TRBV28; CDR3 protein: CASRNDRGTGELFF; CDR3 DNA: TGTGCCAGCAGAAACGACAGGGGCACCGGGGAGCTGTTTTTT
J gene: TRBJ2-2; clone size: -; D gene: TRBD2; V gene: TRBV11-2; CDR3 protein: CASSLVPSGTGELFF; CDR3 DNA: TGTGCCAGCAGCTTAGTTCCTAGCGGCACCGGGGAGCTGTTTTTT
J gene: TRBJ1-4; clone size: once; D gene: -; V gene: TRBV5-1; CDR3 protein: CASSLGTAPGEKLFF; CDR3 DNA: TGCGCCAGCAGCTTAGGGACGGCCCCAGGAGAAAAACTGTTTTTT
J gene: TRBJ1-2; clone size: few; D gene: -; V gene: TRBV2; CDR3 protein: CASRRGQGYGYTF; CDR3 DNA: TGTGCCAGCAGGCGGGGCCAGGGCTATGGCTACACCTTC
J gene: TRBJ2-1; clone size: once; D gene: -; V gene: TRBV5-4; CDR3 protein: CASSSGGAHSYNEQFF; CDR3 DNA: TGTGCCAGCAGCTCAGGGGGGGCCCACTCCTACAATGAGCAGTTCTTC
J gene: TRBJ2-2; clone size: -; D gene: -; V gene: TRBV9; CDR3 protein: CASSVRRTANTGELFF; CDR3 DNA: TGTGCCAGCAGCGTTCGGAGGACCGCGAACACCGGGGAGCTGTTTTTT
J gene: TRBJ2-6; clone size: -; D gene: -; V gene: TRBV5-4; CDR3 protein: CASSLDFSGANVLTF; CDR3 DNA: TGTGCCAGCAGCTTGGACTTCTCTGGGGCCAACGTCCTGACTTTC
J gene: TRBJ2-1; clone size: -; D gene: TRBD2; V gene: TRBV5-4; CDR3 protein: CASSLSTSGIDEQFF; CDR3 DNA: TGTGCCAGCAGCTTGTCAACTAGCGGGATCGATGAGCAGTTCTTC
J gene: TRBJ2-7; clone size: -; D gene: -; V gene: TRBV27; CDR3 protein: CASSRLGFPISYEQYF; CDR3 DNA: TGTGCCAGCAGTCGGCTGGGCTTCCCAATCTCCTACGAGCAGTACTTC
J gene: TRBJ1-6; clone size: -; D gene: -; V gene: TRBV6-5; CDR3 protein: CASSYAASAYSPLHF; CDR3 DNA: TGTGCCAGCAGTTACGCCGCGAGCGCTTATTCACCCCTCCACTTT
J gene: TRBJ1-4; clone size: -; D gene: TRBD1; V gene: TRBV30; CDR3 protein: CAWSRGPGEKLFF; CDR3 DNA: TGTGCCTGGAGCAGGGGGCCTGGTGAAAAACTGTTTTTT